This paragraph covers one T cell receptor (beta chain) sequence. Measured with immunoSEQ multiplex PCR; TCRdb has only the in-frame clones, and not every one. The sample lists 75,000 to 100,000 clones; 75% to 95% were seen once. The sample originates from a study of T cell changes during pregnancy in multiple sclerosis. The V end lost 3 bases, the J end lost 2 bases, and 8 bases lay between the germline ends. The CDR3 has 14 amino acids. Germline V lookup: CDR1 MDHEN, CDR2 SYDVKM. The TCR sequence derives from a female donor in good health, enrolled as a control in a pregnancy study. The V and J genes are TRBV28 and TRBJ1-5; the D is unclear. Sequenced here: peripheral blood, sampled in the second trimester of pregnancy. In nucleotides, the CDR3 is TGTGCCAGCAGTTTGCCAGGTCGCAATCAGCCCCAGCATTTT. This sequence encodes CASSLPGRNQPQHF.